The rows below give T cell receptor beta chains drawn from one sample of a study of T cell responses to AZD1222 COVID-19 vaccine. Method: immunoSEQ multiplex PCR; TCRdb's copy keeps in-frame clones and lacks some. The repertoire has over 100,000 clones, around nine tenths of them found once; the top ten carry roughly 1.8%. Sequences were derived from peripheral blood, sampled on day 0 of AZD1222 vaccination. Source of these receptors: an adult in good health. CDR3s include the opening cysteine and the closing phenylalanine or tryptophan. The order of the fields is clone size, V gene, J gene, D gene, CDR3 protein, CDR3 DNA. A D gene is named only where the DNA matches it firmly. The listing skips clone size in some rows; elsewhere it reads once, few, many or a size class.

.	TRBV9	TRBJ2-1	.	CASSVGHIYNEQFF	TGTGCCAGCAGCGTAGGACATATTTACAATGAGCAGTTCTTC
.	TRBV6-5	TRBJ1-1	TRBD1	CASTGQGMDTEAFF	TGTGCCAGCACCGGACAGGGGATGGACACTGAAGCTTTCTTT
.	TRBV4-1	TRBJ1-1	.	CASSTRLGVQNTEAFF	TGCGCCAGCAGCACCCGGCTAGGGGTACAAAACACTGAAGCTTTCTTT
.	TRBV19	TRBJ2-1	.	CASSPRTSYNEQFF	TGTGCCAGTAGTCCTCGGACCTCCTACAATGAGCAGTTCTTC
.	TRBV11-3	TRBJ1-1	.	CASSLDRGRTEAFF	TGTGCCAGCAGCTTAGATCGGGGGAGGACTGAAGCTTTCTTT
.	TRBV29-1	TRBJ1-1	.	CSVDGLWGGTEAFF	TGCAGCGTTGATGGCCTATGGGGCGGCACTGAAGCTTTCTTT
.	TRBV7-8	TRBJ2-3	.	CASSLGQGAVLGDTQYF	TGTGCCAGCAGCTTAGGGCAGGGTGCTGTTCTGGGAGATACGCAGTATTTT
.	TRBV19	TRBJ1-1	.	CASSIWTDTEAFF	TGTGCCAGTAGTATTTGGACAGATACTGAAGCTTTCTTT
.	TRBV19	TRBJ1-1	.	CASSIGPGRNTEAFF	TGTGCCAGTAGTATAGGCCCCGGGAGGAACACTGAAGCTTTCTTT
.	TRBV18	TRBJ1-4	.	CASSVGTKDEKLFF	TGTGCCAGCTCAGTTGGGACGAAGGATGAAAAACTGTTTTTT
.	TRBV6-5	TRBJ1-2	.	CASSYSFGGFGYGYTF	TGTGCCAGCAGTTACTCGTTCGGGGGATTTGGCTATGGCTACACCTTC
.	TRBV12-5	TRBJ1-1	TRBD1	CASGLGGQTTEAFF	TGTGCTAGTGGTTTGGGGGGACAGACCACTGAAGCTTTCTTT
.	TRBV27	TRBJ1-5	.	CASSFDRYNQPQHF	TGTGCCAGCAGTTTTGACAGGTACAATCAGCCCCAGCATTTT
.	TRBV30	TRBJ1-1	.	CAWSFSWGNTEAFF	TGTGCCTGGAGTTTCTCGTGGGGGAACACTGAAGCTTTCTTT
few	TRBV7-8	TRBJ2-5	TRBD2	CASSRRGLGETQYF	TGTGCCAGCAGCCGGCGGGGGTTGGGGGAGACCCAGTACTTC
.	TRBV19	TRBJ1-5	.	CASSIGGSQPQHF	TGTGCCAGTAGTATCGGGGGGAGTCAGCCCCAGCATTTT
.	TRBV12-3/TRBV12-4	TRBJ1-2	.	CASSDSGGYGYTF	TGTGCCAGCAGCGACAGCGGTGGGTATGGCTACACCTTC
few	TRBV15	TRBJ2-7	.	CATSRDRGAPYEQYF	TGTGCCACCAGCAGAGATCGTGGGGCCCCCTACGAGCAGTACTTC
once	TRBV5-5	TRBJ1-1	.	CASSSGINTEAFF	TGTGCCAGCAGCTCGGGTATTAACACTGAAGCTTTCTTT
.	TRBV5-1	TRBJ1-5	.	CASSLGRNQPQHF	TGCGCCAGCAGCTTGGGAAGGAATCAGCCCCAGCATTTT
once	TRBV7-6	TRBJ1-5	.	CASSLTNRNQPQHF	TGTGCCAGCAGCTTAACCAACAGAAATCAGCCCCAGCATTTT
.	TRBV4-1	TRBJ1-1	.	CASSPVGGLNTEAFF	TGCGCCAGCAGCCCAGTCGGGGGATTGAACACTGAAGCTTTCTTT
once	TRBV11-2	TRBJ2-2	.	CASSLGSGELFF	TGTGCCAGCAGCTTAGGGTCCGGGGAGCTGTTTTTT
.	TRBV15	TRBJ2-7	TRBD1	CATSRDPGQEQYF	TGTGCCACCAGCAGAGATCCGGGACAGGAGCAGTACTTC
.	TRBV2	TRBJ1-1	.	CASSVDGNTEAFF	TGTGCCAGCAGTGTGGACGGGAACACTGAAGCTTTCTTT
.	TRBV5-1	TRBJ2-3	TRBD2	CASSLTSDTDTQYF	TGCGCCAGCAGCTTGACTAGCGACACAGATACGCAGTATTTT
.	TRBV23-1	TRBJ1-5	.	CATIPYMGAGNQPQHF	TGCGCCACCATTCCTTACATGGGGGCCGGTAATCAGCCCCAGCATTTT
.	TRBV27	TRBJ1-5	.	CASSATPQGNQPQHF	TGTGCCAGCAGTGCGACTCCTCAGGGGAATCAGCCCCAGCATTTT